Listed below are T cell receptor beta chains from one sample, sequenced in a study of cytomegalovirus exposure and HLA in healthy donors. The table came from immunoSEQ multiplex PCR; TCRdb's copy has only in-frame clones and leaves some out. The sample carries 120,000 or so clones, around 84% recorded once. What was sequenced was PBMCs. Receptors originate from a man younger than 35 in good health and CMV-seronegative. The CDR3 runs from the conserved cysteine through the conserved F or W. Only some rows state a clone size, as once, few, many or a class for expanded clones.

clone_size j_call v_call cdr3_length cdr3_aa
NA TRBJ1-2 TRBV18 13 CASSPGENYGYTF
few TRBJ1-1 TRBV6-5 14 CASSYTGAHTEAFF
NA TRBJ2-1 TRBV6-4 14 CASSEAGAYNEQFF
NA TRBJ2-7 TRBV7-9 14 CASSPLPGGGEQYF
NA TRBJ1-2 TRBV6-5 16 CASSYSGGRAGEGYTF
NA TRBJ2-4 TRBV6-1 16 CASSEIEEGFKNIQYF
NA TRBJ1-2 TRBV5-4 14 CASSLDRVNYGYTF
NA TRBJ1-1 TRBV9 13 CASSAGGDRVAFF
NA TRBJ2-1 TRBV15 17 CATSSWTGGKVYNEQFF
few TRBJ2-2 TRBV6-6 15 CASSRDRVGTGELFF
NA TRBJ2-7 TRBV18 14 CASSPRTESYEQYF
NA TRBJ2-7 TRBV27 13 CASRDGAHYEQYF
NA TRBJ2-3 TRBV5-6 18 CASSSSIIGGGREDTQYF
NA TRBJ1-4 TRBV7-9 15 CSSSFEAPRDEKLFF
few TRBJ1-1 TRBV6-5 15 CASSRAFGTGTEAFF
NA TRBJ2-1 TRBV5-6 13 CASSPGPHNEQFF
NA TRBJ2-2 TRBV19 14 CASGPQGRTGELFF
NA TRBJ1-1 TRBV28 14 CASTQDRGRFLAFF
NA TRBJ2-3 TRBV10-2 17 CASSDPAGALFTDTQYF
NA TRBJ2-7 TRBV10-1 15 CASSGQGTSGFEQYF
NA TRBJ2-3 TRBV27 15 CASSFWEVGTDTQYF
NA TRBJ1-1 TRBV4-1 14 CASSQAPTGTEAFF
NA TRBJ2-1 TRBV7-2 14 CASSLGAVYNEQFF
once TRBJ1-6 TRBV7-3 14 CASLGDRGTSPLHF
NA TRBJ2-4 TRBV18 16 CASSPPQGLSKNIQYF